These T cell receptor beta chains were read from a single sample in a study of T-cell reconstitution after alpha-beta-depleted transplantation in children. TCRdb re-called the PCR reads through MiXCR, storing one row per CDR3 protein. The data contain about 400,000 distinct CDR3 sequences, about a fifth of them singletons. Material: PBMCs from the stem cell graft donor, obtained from the stem cell graft. Source of these receptors: a human donor who donated a stem cell graft to a child with acute myeloid leukemia. CDR3s include the opening cysteine and the closing phenylalanine or tryptophan. A D gene is named only where the DNA matches it firmly. Rows may omit the clone size; those that give it use once, few, many or a size class.

j_call d_call v_call clone_size cdr3_nt cdr3_aa
TRBJ1-1 . TRBV2 . TGTGCCAGCAGTGAAGGTGACAGGCGGTACGAGAGAGCTTTCTTT CASSEGDRRYERAFF
TRBJ1-5 . TRBV6-1 few TGTGCCAGCAGTCTTAGGGAGAGCAATCAGCCCCAGCATTTT CASSLRESNQPQHF
TRBJ2-3 . TRBV11-2 few TGTGCCAGCAGCTCATTGCCGGGTAGCACGGCGGGGGATACGCAGTATTTT CASSSLPGSTAGDTQYF
TRBJ1-5 . TRBV18 . TGTGCCAGCTCACCAAGCGGGACCCACAATCAGCCCCAGCATTTT CASSPSGTHNQPQHF
TRBJ2-7 . TRBV29-1 many TGCAGCGTACAGGGATCCTACGAGCAGTACTTC CSVQGSYEQYF
TRBJ1-5 . TRBV6-2/TRBV6-3 many TGTGCCGCGCGATCCAGGTTAAATCAGCCCCAGCATTTT CAARSRLNQPQHF
TRBJ1-1 TRBD1 TRBV4-2 . TGTGCCAGCAGCGATGGGACAGGGGGTTTTGAAGCTTTCTTT CASSDGTGGFEAFF
TRBJ1-2 . TRBV28 . TGTGCCAGCAGTACGACGGATGCGTATGGCTACACCTTC CASSTTDAYGYTF
TRBJ2-5 . TRBV5-1 few TGCGCCAGCAGCTTGGCATACAGGCAAGAGACCCAGTACTTC CASSLAYRQETQYF
TRBJ2-1 . TRBV11-2 few TGTGCCAGCAGCTTAGGGGTTATTGGGGGACTTACCGGCGATGAGCAGTTCTTC CASSLGVIGGLTGDEQFF
TRBJ2-1 . TRBV9 many TGTGCCAGCAGCTTAAGCTGGAGCGGGCGCTCCTACAATGAGCAGTTCTTC CASSLSWSGRSYNEQFF
TRBJ2-5 . TRBV12-3/TRBV12-4 many TGTGCCAGCAGTGCCCGGGGGTTGGAGACCCAGTACTTC CASSARGLETQYF
TRBJ2-5 TRBD1 TRBV5-1 . TGCGCCAGCAGGGGAGACAGGGCCGGGGAGACCCAGTACTTC CASRGDRAGETQYF
TRBJ2-5 . TRBV12-3/TRBV12-4 few TGTGCCAGCAGTTTAGATCCAGCGGGTCAAGAGACCCAGTACTTC CASSLDPAGQETQYF
TRBJ1-1 . TRBV20-1 . TGCAGTGCTAGAAACCCCTGGACGGTTAACACTGAAGCTTTCTTT CSARNPWTVNTEAFF
TRBJ2-7 . TRBV20-1 many TGCAGTGCTAGGTTATACGGGATTGGTATCCACGAGCAGTACTTC CSARLYGIGIHEQYF
TRBJ2-1 TRBD1 TRBV12-3/TRBV12-4 . TGTGCCAGCAGCAAGGACAGGAGACCTTACAATGAGCAGTTCTTC CASSKDRRPYNEQFF
TRBJ2-1 TRBD2 TRBV29-1 . TGCAGCGTTGTTCCTGCCGCGGGGGGGTCCTACAATGAGCAGTTCTTC CSVVPAAGGSYNEQFF
TRBJ1-6 TRBD1 TRBV12-3/TRBV12-4 few TGTGCCAGCACCCCGAGGGGGACAGTTTCCAATTCACCCCTCCACTTT CASTPRGTVSNSPLHF
TRBJ1-5 . TRBV12-3/TRBV12-4 . TGTGCCAGCAGTCACGACAGGAGGAACCAGCCCCAGCATTTT CASSHDRRNQPQHF
TRBJ1-2 . TRBV28 few TGTGCCAGCAGTTTACAGTGGCCAAACTATGGCTACACCTTC CASSLQWPNYGYTF
TRBJ1-4 . TRBV12-3/TRBV12-4 few TGTGCCAGCAGGAAGAGCACACAGGGCGCGACTAATGAAAAACTGTTTTTT CASRKSTQGATNEKLFF
TRBJ2-7 . TRBV7-9 few TGTGCCAGCAGCTTAGACGCAAACGAGCAGTACTTC CASSLDANEQYF
TRBJ2-3 TRBD1 TRBV12-3/TRBV12-4 few TGTGCCAGCAGTTTTTACAGGGGGCTAAGAGATACGCAGTATTTT CASSFYRGLRDTQYF
TRBJ2-5 . TRBV29-1 . TGCGGGGGCGCAGGGTTCGGAGAGACCCAGTACTTC CGGAGFGETQYF
TRBJ2-1 . TRBV12-3/TRBV12-4 few TGTGCCAGCAGTTCCTCTTCCGACGGGCGGTTGTTCTTC CASSSSSDGRLFF
TRBJ2-7 . TRBV12-3/TRBV12-4 few TGTGCCAGCAGTCCCCCCCGGGTCTATAGGAGCTCCTACGAGCAGTACTTC CASSPPRVYRSSYEQYF
TRBJ2-1 TRBD2 TRBV11-2 few TGTGCCAGCAGCCCTCGACTAGCGGGCTACTACAATGAGCAGTTCTTC CASSPRLAGYYNEQFF
TRBJ2-6 TRBD1 TRBV29-1 many TGCAGCGCGGGGGGACAGGGGCCTGGGGCCAACGTCCTGACTTTC CSAGGQGPGANVLTF
TRBJ2-1 TRBD2 TRBV5-6 many TGTGCCAGCAGCCCCCGGTTAGCGGGCATAATTGAGCAGTTCTTC CASSPRLAGIIEQFF
TRBJ1-5 TRBD1 TRBV15 . TGTGCCACCAGCGAGGACAGGGGCATTAATCAGCCCCAGCATTTT CATSEDRGINQPQHF
TRBJ2-1 . TRBV4-3 . TGCGCCAGCAGCCAAAGGGACAAAAGCGGGATCTACAATGAGCAGTTCTTC CASSQRDKSGIYNEQFF
TRBJ2-7 . TRBV20-1 many TGCAGTGCTAGAGGTCTAGGGCCCTCCTACGAGCAGTACTTC CSARGLGPSYEQYF
TRBJ2-1 TRBD1 TRBV12-3/TRBV12-4 few TGTGCCAGCAGCCACCAAACTGGTCGACAGGGACACACGCCGCACAATGAGCAGTTCTTC CASSHQTGRQGHTPHNEQFF
TRBJ2-7 TRBD2 TRBV29-1 many TGCAGCGTTGGTGCAGGGATGAGGACTAGTGGCTACGAGCAGTACTTC CSVGAGMRTSGYEQYF
TRBJ2-7 TRBD1 TRBV5-5 few TGTGCCAGCAGCTTGAGCCGGGACAGCTCCTACGAGCAGTACTTC CASSLSRDSSYEQYF
TRBJ2-1 . TRBV7-9 few TGTGCCAGCAGCTTTATGATCGGGGGATACAATGAGCAGTTCTTC CASSFMIGGYNEQFF
TRBJ2-6 TRBD2 TRBV3-1 few TGTGCCAGCAGCGGGGACTATTCTGGGGCCAACGTCCTGACTTTC CASSGDYSGANVLTF
TRBJ1-1 TRBD1 TRBV28 . TGTGCCAGCAGCCGTGGGACAGGGGGATCCACTGAAGCTTTCTTT CASSRGTGGSTEAFF
TRBJ1-2 TRBD1 TRBV20-1 many TGCAGTGCTAGAGAGACCGGGACAGGGAACTATGGCTACACCTTC CSARETGTGNYGYTF
TRBJ2-1 . TRBV2 few TGTGCCAGCACCGAGGGGGGGGGAAACAATGAGCAGTTCTTC CASTEGGGNNEQFF
TRBJ2-7 TRBD1 TRBV12-3/TRBV12-4 . TGTGCCAGCAACCAGGGGGCGCTTAACGAGCAGTACTTC CASNQGALNEQYF
TRBJ2-3 . TRBV12-3/TRBV12-4 . TGTGCCACCCACCGGGACACAGATACGCAGTATTTT CATHRDTDTQYF
TRBJ2-7 TRBD2 TRBV4-3 many TGCGCCAGCAGCCAAGATTGGGGGGAACTAGCGGGACACGAGCAGTACTTC CASSQDWGELAGHEQYF
TRBJ2-1 TRBD2 TRBV4-1 . TGCGCCAGCAGCCAAGGTCTCCTAGCGGGAGGGGAAGATGAGCAGTTCTTC CASSQGLLAGGEDEQFF
TRBJ2-1 . TRBV11-3 . TGTGCCAGCAGCCATCCGGAGGGGGCGGGCGATGAGCAGTTCTTC CASSHPEGAGDEQFF
TRBJ2-1 TRBD2 TRBV10-3 . TGTGCCAGCGGGAGGTCGGGGAATGAGCAGTTCTTC CASGRSGNEQFF
TRBJ2-2 . TRBV29-1 . TGCAGCGTTATAGGGATTGGCACCGGGGAGCTGTTTTTT CSVIGIGTGELFF
TRBJ2-1 . TRBV12-3/TRBV12-4 . TGTGCCAGCAGTTTCCCAAGCGGACAGATGCGCAATGAGCAGTTCTTC CASSFPSGQMRNEQFF
TRBJ1-4 . TRBV15 . TGTGCCACCAGCAGGAACGGCCTTAATGAAAAACTGTTTTTT CATSRNGLNEKLFF
TRBJ2-1 . TRBV20-1 . TGCAGTGCTAGGAGGGGGGCCTCCTACAATGAGCAGTTCTTC CSARRGASYNEQFF
TRBJ2-3 . TRBV20-1 . TGCAGTGTCCCGTCTAGCACAGATACGCAGTATTTT CSVPSSTDTQYF
TRBJ1-2 TRBD1 TRBV24-1 . TGTGCCACCAGTGAGACAGGGCCCTATGGCTACACCTTC CATSETGPYGYTF
TRBJ2-1 . TRBV20-1 many TGCAGTGCCCTGGGGGCCCTAGACAATGAGCAGTTCTTC CSALGALDNEQFF